The rows below give T cell receptor beta chains drawn from one sample of a study of identifying expanded T cells in peripheral blood. Measured with immunoSEQ multiplex PCR; TCRdb has only the in-frame clones, and not every one. The sample shows 95,000 to 100,000 clones, 87% of them seen only once. Sequences were obtained from blood. The receptors originated from a person between 18 and 75 years old in good health. CDR3s include the opening cysteine and the closing phenylalanine or tryptophan. Each record gives: D gene, J gene, clone size, V gene, CDR3 DNA, CDR3 protein. The D gene is left open where the match is weak. For some rows the clone size is stated as once, few or many, or as a class when expanded; others skip it.

D gene: NA
J gene: TRBJ1-2
clone size: NA
V gene: TRBV5-6
CDR3 DNA: TGTGCCAGCAGCCTACCCGACAGCTATGGCTACACCTTC
CDR3 protein: CASSLPDSYGYTF

D gene: NA
J gene: TRBJ1-1
clone size: few
V gene: TRBV18
CDR3 DNA: TGTGCCAGCTCATCCGGTGAGAACACTGAAGCTTTCTTT
CDR3 protein: CASSSGENTEAFF

D gene: TRBD1
J gene: TRBJ2-7
clone size: NA
V gene: TRBV11-2
CDR3 DNA: TGTGCCAGCAGCTTAGTCACAGGGGAGCCCCCCTACGAGCAGTACTTC
CDR3 protein: CASSLVTGEPPYEQYF

D gene: NA
J gene: TRBJ1-6
clone size: few
V gene: TRBV20-1
CDR3 DNA: TGCAGTGCTAGAGGGCCGGGACCCCTCCACTTT
CDR3 protein: CSARGPGPLHF

D gene: TRBD2
J gene: TRBJ2-2
clone size: NA
V gene: TRBV28
CDR3 DNA: TGTGCCAGTTCAATTAGCGGGGGGGACAGCGGGGAGCTGTTTTTT
CDR3 protein: CASSISGGDSGELFF

D gene: NA
J gene: TRBJ2-4
clone size: NA
V gene: TRBV18
CDR3 DNA: TGTGCCAGCTCACCAAGGGAGGGGGAAGGCATTCAGTACTTC
CDR3 protein: CASSPREGEGIQYF

D gene: NA
J gene: TRBJ1-3
clone size: NA
V gene: TRBV15
CDR3 DNA: TGTGCCACCAGCAGAACGATAGCAGGCGTGACTGGAAACACCATATATTTT
CDR3 protein: CATSRTIAGVTGNTIYF

D gene: TRBD2
J gene: TRBJ2-5
clone size: NA
V gene: TRBV7-2
CDR3 DNA: TGTGCCAGCAGCTCCACCCCGCGGGGGGGCCGGGAGACCCAGTACTTC
CDR3 protein: CASSSTPRGGRETQYF

D gene: TRBD1
J gene: TRBJ1-5
clone size: NA
V gene: TRBV28
CDR3 DNA: TGTGCCAGCAGCCAGGGACAGGGTAGCAATCAGCCCCAGCATTTT
CDR3 protein: CASSQGQGSNQPQHF

D gene: NA
J gene: TRBJ1-2
clone size: NA
V gene: TRBV5-4
CDR3 DNA: TGCGCCAGCAGCCAAGTGCGGCACCCTCGCTATGGCTACACCTTC
CDR3 protein: CASSQVRHPRYGYTF

D gene: NA
J gene: TRBJ1-3
clone size: NA
V gene: TRBV5-6
CDR3 DNA: TGTGCCAGCAGCTTGGTGGGACCAGGGTACTCACGGGGAAACACCATATATTTT
CDR3 protein: CASSLVGPGYSRGNTIYF

D gene: TRBD2
J gene: TRBJ2-3
clone size: NA
V gene: TRBV6-5
CDR3 DNA: TGTGCCAGCAGGTCCTTAGCGGGGGGGCCAGATACGCAGTATTTT
CDR3 protein: CASRSLAGGPDTQYF

D gene: NA
J gene: TRBJ1-1
clone size: NA
V gene: TRBV10-3
CDR3 DNA: TGTGCCATCAGTCCCCAGGCGGGGAACACTGAAGCTTTCTTT
CDR3 protein: CAISPQAGNTEAFF

D gene: NA
J gene: TRBJ2-2
clone size: NA
V gene: TRBV6-5
CDR3 DNA: TGTGCCAGCAGTCCTCCGTTTCCCGGGGAGCTGTTTTTT
CDR3 protein: CASSPPFPGELFF

D gene: NA
J gene: TRBJ1-5
clone size: NA
V gene: TRBV25-1
CDR3 DNA: TGTGCCAGCAGTGAGCAGGGAGATCAGCCCCAGCATTTT
CDR3 protein: CASSEQGDQPQHF

D gene: NA
J gene: TRBJ2-7
clone size: NA
V gene: TRBV7-2
CDR3 DNA: TGTGCCAGCAGCCCCTCGGGGGTCTCCTACGAGCAGTACTTC
CDR3 protein: CASSPSGVSYEQYF

D gene: NA
J gene: TRBJ1-3
clone size: once
V gene: TRBV9
CDR3 DNA: TGTGCCAGCAGCGTATCGGGCCCTGGAAACACCATATATTTT
CDR3 protein: CASSVSGPGNTIYF

D gene: TRBD1
J gene: TRBJ2-2
clone size: NA
V gene: TRBV7-9
CDR3 DNA: TGTGCCAGCAGCTCGACAGGGAAGGAGCTGTTTTTT
CDR3 protein: CASSSTGKELFF

D gene: TRBD2
J gene: TRBJ2-1
clone size: NA
V gene: TRBV12-5
CDR3 DNA: TGTGCTAGTGGGCCATCCACGGGACTAAGGCAGTTCTTC
CDR3 protein: CASGPSTGLRQFF

D gene: NA
J gene: TRBJ1-6
clone size: NA
V gene: TRBV6-5
CDR3 DNA: TGTGCCAGCAGTTATTATCAGCGAACCGGGAATTCACCCCTCCACTTT
CDR3 protein: CASSYYQRTGNSPLHF

D gene: TRBD1
J gene: TRBJ2-7
clone size: NA
V gene: TRBV27
CDR3 DNA: TGTGCCAGCAGTTTAGGGGGACAGGGCTACGAGCAGTACTTC
CDR3 protein: CASSLGGQGYEQYF

D gene: TRBD2
J gene: TRBJ2-1
clone size: NA
V gene: TRBV6-5
CDR3 DNA: TGTGCCAGCAGTCAGAGCGGGGATTACAATGAGCAGTTCTTC
CDR3 protein: CASSQSGDYNEQFF

D gene: TRBD1
J gene: TRBJ2-7
clone size: NA
V gene: TRBV13
CDR3 DNA: TGTGCCAGCAGCTTTGAAGGGACAGGGTCATCCGAGCAGTACTTC
CDR3 protein: CASSFEGTGSSEQYF

D gene: NA
J gene: TRBJ2-1
clone size: NA
V gene: TRBV5-1
CDR3 DNA: TGCGCCAGCAGCTTGGAGGCTAGCACTGAGCAGTTCTTC
CDR3 protein: CASSLEASTEQFF

D gene: TRBD1
J gene: TRBJ1-4
clone size: NA
V gene: TRBV9
CDR3 DNA: TGTGCCAGCAGCGAGGGACAGGGACCCGAAAAACTGTTTTTT
CDR3 protein: CASSEGQGPEKLFF

D gene: TRBD1
J gene: TRBJ2-3
clone size: NA
V gene: TRBV15
CDR3 DNA: TGTGCCACCAGCAGACATCCTGGGGAGGACAGGGGAGTTGGAGATACGCAGTATTTT
CDR3 protein: CATSRHPGEDRGVGDTQYF

D gene: TRBD1
J gene: TRBJ2-7
clone size: few
V gene: TRBV14
CDR3 DNA: TGTGCCAGCAGCCCTCTCGGGACAGGGCTGGGGGAGCAGTACTTC
CDR3 protein: CASSPLGTGLGEQYF

D gene: TRBD1
J gene: TRBJ1-2
clone size: NA
V gene: TRBV7-2
CDR3 DNA: TGTGCCAGCAGCCCTGGGACAGGGGGTCGTGGCTACACCTTC
CDR3 protein: CASSPGTGGRGYTF

D gene: NA
J gene: TRBJ2-3
clone size: NA
V gene: TRBV7-9
CDR3 DNA: TGTGCCAGCAGCTCTGGGCGGACAGATACGCAGTATTTT
CDR3 protein: CASSSGRTDTQYF

D gene: TRBD1
J gene: TRBJ2-7
clone size: NA
V gene: TRBV2
CDR3 DNA: TGTGCCAGCAGCCGGGACAGGGGCTACGAGCAGTACTTC
CDR3 protein: CASSRDRGYEQYF

D gene: NA
J gene: TRBJ1-1
clone size: once
V gene: TRBV19
CDR3 DNA: TGTGCCAGCTGGGAGGGGACTACGAACACTGAAGCTTTCTTT
CDR3 protein: CASWEGTTNTEAFF

D gene: NA
J gene: TRBJ2-5
clone size: NA
V gene: TRBV28
CDR3 DNA: TGTGCCAGCAGTTTACCTCATTCGACAGGTGCGGGGACCCAGTACTTC
CDR3 protein: CASSLPHSTGAGTQYF

D gene: NA
J gene: TRBJ2-7
clone size: NA
V gene: TRBV5-4
CDR3 DNA: TGTGCCAGCAGGAACAGGAGCTCCTACGAGCAGTACTTC
CDR3 protein: CASRNRSSYEQYF

D gene: NA
J gene: TRBJ1-1
clone size: NA
V gene: TRBV18
CDR3 DNA: TGTGCCAGCTCACCATCGGGGTCAAGGACTGAAGCTTTCTTT
CDR3 protein: CASSPSGSRTEAFF

D gene: TRBD1
J gene: TRBJ2-7
clone size: NA
V gene: TRBV5-1
CDR3 DNA: TGCGCCAGCAGCGTAGGGACAGGGGGATGGGAGCAGTACTTC
CDR3 protein: CASSVGTGGWEQYF

D gene: TRBD1
J gene: TRBJ2-7
clone size: once
V gene: TRBV5-1
CDR3 DNA: TGCGCCAGCAGCTTGGGGGACAGGGCCGAGCAGTACTTC
CDR3 protein: CASSLGDRAEQYF

D gene: NA
J gene: TRBJ1-2
clone size: NA
V gene: TRBV29-1
CDR3 DNA: TGCAGCGCGGGAGGGGGACTCTATGGCTACACCTTC
CDR3 protein: CSAGGGLYGYTF

D gene: NA
J gene: TRBJ1-5
clone size: NA
V gene: TRBV7-8
CDR3 DNA: TGTGCCAGCAGCTTTACAACTAGAGGCGGTAACAGCAATCAGCCCCAGCATTTT
CDR3 protein: CASSFTTRGGNSNQPQHF

D gene: TRBD2
J gene: TRBJ2-7
clone size: NA
V gene: TRBV4-3
CDR3 DNA: TGCGCCAGCAGTCCTGGGGCGGGAGCCTACGAGCAGTACTTC
CDR3 protein: CASSPGAGAYEQYF

D gene: TRBD1
J gene: TRBJ1-1
clone size: few
V gene: TRBV15
CDR3 DNA: TGTGCCACCAGCAGAGGCGGGGACAGCTATTCTGAAGCTTTCTTT
CDR3 protein: CATSRGGDSYSEAFF